Listed below are T cell receptor beta chains from one sample, sequenced in a study of CD8+ T cells in alopecia areata. The method was immunoSEQ multiplex PCR; TCRdb's version includes in-frame clones alone and lacks a portion of them. The sample consists of about 120,000 clones, about 50% of them appearing once. This sample comprised CD4+ T cells sorted from blood, obtained at week 4, from a patient treated with tofacitinib. The source of these receptors is a human donor with alopecia areata. Each CDR3 is given without its conserved first and last residue. Clone size appears in some rows only: once, few, many, or a class for an expanded clone.

TRBV30	.	TRBJ2-7	ALDPFGPYEQY
TRBV30	.	TRBJ2-7	AWRPSGSSYEQY
TRBV30	.	TRBJ1-4	AWSGTEGEKLF
TRBV7-2	.	TRBJ1-4	ASSLSPRGWGEKLF
TRBV29-1	.	TRBJ1-1	SVSWTGNTEAF
TRBV4-1	.	TRBJ2-7	ASSQDYLAGGSYEQY
TRBV28	.	TRBJ1-5	ASATVLGGSNQPQH
TRBV4-1	.	TRBJ2-7	ASSRDLNYEQY
TRBV7-9	.	TRBJ2-5	ASSWGGRGRETQY
TRBV4-2	few	TRBJ2-4	ASSQVGGKGNIQY
TRBV6-5	.	TRBJ2-7	ASRPPGQNYEQY
TRBV2	.	TRBJ2-7	ASSEGGYEQY
TRBV30	.	TRBJ2-3	AWSVPGTDTQY
TRBV7-3	.	TRBJ1-1	ASSLTGDAAEAF
TRBV19	.	TRBJ1-2	ASSLQEYGYT
TRBV7-9	few	TRBJ1-2	ASSAGSSYT
TRBV13	.	TRBJ1-2	ASIPGAGGYGYT
TRBV29-1	.	TRBJ2-7	SVFTGTRYEQY
TRBV29-1	.	TRBJ1-2	SVEFSRGRNGYT
TRBV19	.	TRBJ1-1	ASSPSQNTEAF
TRBV4-2	few	TRBJ2-7	ASSQGETLTSYEQY
TRBV29-1	few	TRBJ2-2	SSWTGVNTGELF
TRBV29-1	.	TRBJ2-1	SVGPGLAIYNEQF
TRBV29-1	.	TRBJ2-4	SVEDRRDKNIQY
TRBV13	.	TRBJ2-7	ASSPGLAGVKEQY
TRBV29-1	few	TRBJ2-7	SARTSEQY
TRBV2	.	TRBJ2-1	ASSEQGSNEQF
TRBV7-2	medium-sized	TRBJ2-5	ASSLARETQY
TRBV7-8	.	TRBJ2-6	ASSLRGAAGANVLT
TRBV30	.	TRBJ1-5	ALGIRGRDQPQH
TRBV29-1	.	TRBJ1-2	SVGGGEYMYGYT
TRBV30	.	TRBJ1-5	AWSESLPPEWPQH
TRBV27	.	TRBJ2-7	ASRLETGGSYEQY
TRBV30	.	TRBJ2-7	AWSVGLAGGYEQY
TRBV4-1	.	TRBJ2-2	ASRGGSGRGTGELF